This is a list of T cell receptor beta chains from one sample in a study of PD-L1 blockade in urothelial cancer. The table came from immunoSEQ multiplex PCR; TCRdb's copy has only in-frame clones and leaves some out. The repertoire holds about 52,000 clones, 60% to 80% seen once, with more than 3.5% in the top ten. The source material was PBMCs, sampled around atezolizumab (anti-PD-L1) treatment. The receptors stem from a man in his 70s with urothelial cancer. The CDR3 runs from the conserved cysteine through the conserved F or W. D genes are given only for firm matches. A clone size is listed for some rows: how often the clone was seen (once, few, many), or a class if it is expanded.

CDR3nt	CDR3aa	abundance	j_gene	d_gene	v_gene
TGTGCCAGCAGTGAAGGGACTAGCGGATGGACCGGGGAGCTGTTTTTT	CASSEGTSGWTGELFF	NA	TRBJ2-2	TRBD2	TRBV6-1
TGTGCCAGTAGTATCGGCGGGACTAGTCAAGAGACCCAGTACTTC	CASSIGGTSQETQYF	NA	TRBJ2-5	TRBD2	TRBV19
TGTGCCAGCAGGATGACTAGCGGGGGACTGTACGAGCAGTACTTC	CASRMTSGGLYEQYF	NA	TRBJ2-7	TRBD2	TRBV7-9
TGTGCCAGCTCACAACAGGGGGCAGAAGCTTTCTTT	CASSQQGAEAFF	NA	TRBJ1-1	TRBD1	TRBV18
TGTGCCAGCAGATCACCGACAGGACGAATGAACACTGAAGCTTTCTTT	CASRSPTGRMNTEAFF	NA	TRBJ1-1	NA	TRBV7-2
TGTGCCAGCAGCCTTGACAGGGTGGTGGGTAAAGCTTTCTTT	CASSLDRVVGKAFF	NA	TRBJ1-1	TRBD1	TRBV11-1
TGCGCCAGCAGGGTAGCAGTGAAGACTGAAGCTTTCTTT	CASRVAVKTEAFF	NA	TRBJ1-1	NA	TRBV4-3
TGCAGCGTACATCGACAGGGCACTGAAGCTTTCTTT	CSVHRQGTEAFF	NA	TRBJ1-1	TRBD1	TRBV29-1
TGTGCCAGCAGTTTAGGTGGCAGGACACTTCCAACTAATGAAAAACTGTTTTTT	CASSLGGRTLPTNEKLFF	NA	TRBJ1-4	NA	TRBV28
TGTGCCAGTAAGCGGAGCGGGAGGGCGAGAAATGAGCAGTTCTTC	CASKRSGRARNEQFF	NA	TRBJ2-1	TRBD2	TRBV6-5
TGCAGCGTAAGGCACAGGGATCAGACTGAAGCTTTCTTT	CSVRHRDQTEAFF	NA	TRBJ1-1	NA	TRBV29-1
TGTGCCAGCCAGTATAGCAATCAGCCCCAGCATTTT	CASQYSNQPQHF	once	TRBJ1-5	NA	TRBV2
TGCGCCAGCAGCTTGGAGGTAGCGGGGGAACAAGAGACCCAGTACTTC	CASSLEVAGEQETQYF	NA	TRBJ2-5	TRBD2	TRBV5-1
TGCGCCAGCAGCCCCCAGGGCAGGGGTCAGCCCCAGCATTTT	CASSPQGRGQPQHF	NA	TRBJ1-5	NA	TRBV4-3
TGTGCCAGCAGTCGACAGGGGGCGGGCGACGAGCAGTACTTC	CASSRQGAGDEQYF	NA	TRBJ2-7	TRBD1	TRBV2
TGTGCCAGCAGCTTAGCGACCACAGGGTACACAGATACGCAGTATTTT	CASSLATTGYTDTQYF	NA	TRBJ2-3	NA	TRBV7-2